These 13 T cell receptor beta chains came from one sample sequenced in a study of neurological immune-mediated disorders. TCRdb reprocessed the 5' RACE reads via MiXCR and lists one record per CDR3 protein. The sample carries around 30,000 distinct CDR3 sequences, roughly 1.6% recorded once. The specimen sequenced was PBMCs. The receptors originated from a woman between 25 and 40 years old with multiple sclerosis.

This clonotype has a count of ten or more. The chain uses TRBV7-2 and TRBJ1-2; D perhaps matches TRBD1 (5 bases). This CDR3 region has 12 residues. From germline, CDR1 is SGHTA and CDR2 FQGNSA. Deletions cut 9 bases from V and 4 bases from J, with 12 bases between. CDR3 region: CARGGTFYGYTF. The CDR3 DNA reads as TGTGCCAGGGGGGGGACCTTCTATGGCTACACCTTC.

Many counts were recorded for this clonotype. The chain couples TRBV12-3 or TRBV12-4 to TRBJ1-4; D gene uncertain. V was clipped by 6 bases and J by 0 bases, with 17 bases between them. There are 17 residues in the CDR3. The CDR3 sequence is CASSWLSGTATNEKLFF. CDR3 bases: TGTGCCAGCAGCTGGTTATCGGGTACGGCAACTAATGAAAAACTGTTTTTT.

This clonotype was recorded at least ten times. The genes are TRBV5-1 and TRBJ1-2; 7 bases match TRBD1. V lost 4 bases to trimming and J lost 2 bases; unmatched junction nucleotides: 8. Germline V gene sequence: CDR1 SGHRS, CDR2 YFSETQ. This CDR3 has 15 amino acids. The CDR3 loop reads CASSLRTGSNYGYTF. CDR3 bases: TGCGCCAGCAGCCTAAGGACAGGATCCAACTATGGCTACACCTTC.

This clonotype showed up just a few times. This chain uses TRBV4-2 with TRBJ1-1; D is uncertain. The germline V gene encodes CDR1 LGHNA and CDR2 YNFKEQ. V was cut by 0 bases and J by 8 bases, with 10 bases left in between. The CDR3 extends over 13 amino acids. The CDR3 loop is CASSQDQTAEAFF. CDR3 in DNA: TGTGCCAGCAGCCAAGACCAGACCGCCGAAGCTTTCTTT.

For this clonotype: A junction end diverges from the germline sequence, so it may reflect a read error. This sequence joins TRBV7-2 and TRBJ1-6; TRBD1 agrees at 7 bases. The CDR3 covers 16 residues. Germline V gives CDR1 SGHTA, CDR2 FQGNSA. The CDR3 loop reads CASSYQGGSYNSTLNF. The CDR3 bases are TGTGCCAGCAGCTATCAGGGGGGCTCCTATAATTCAACCCTCAACTTT.

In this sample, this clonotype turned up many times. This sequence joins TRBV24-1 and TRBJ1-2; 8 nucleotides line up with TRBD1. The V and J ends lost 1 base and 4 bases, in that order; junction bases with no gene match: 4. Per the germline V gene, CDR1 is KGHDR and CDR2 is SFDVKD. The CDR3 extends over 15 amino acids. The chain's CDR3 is CATSDFAGGSYGYTF. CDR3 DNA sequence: TGTGCCACCAGTGATTTTGCAGGGGGCAGCTATGGCTACACCTTC.

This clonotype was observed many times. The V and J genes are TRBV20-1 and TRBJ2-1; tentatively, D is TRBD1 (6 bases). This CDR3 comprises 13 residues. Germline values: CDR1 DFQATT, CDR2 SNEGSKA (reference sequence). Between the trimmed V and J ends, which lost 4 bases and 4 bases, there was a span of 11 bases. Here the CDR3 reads CSATHGQYNEQFF. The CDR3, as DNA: TGCAGTGCTACCCATGGACAGTACAATGAGCAGTTCTTC.

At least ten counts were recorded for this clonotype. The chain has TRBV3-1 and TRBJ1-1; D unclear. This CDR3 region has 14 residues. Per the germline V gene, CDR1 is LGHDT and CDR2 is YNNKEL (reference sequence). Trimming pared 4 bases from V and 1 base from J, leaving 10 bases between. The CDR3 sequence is CASSLAVANTEAFF. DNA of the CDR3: TGTGCCAGCAGCCTAGCGGTGGCGAACACTGAAGCTTTCTTT. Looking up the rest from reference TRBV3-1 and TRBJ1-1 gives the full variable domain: DTAVSQTPKYLVTQMGNDKSIKCEQNLGHDTMYWYKQDSKKFLKIMFSYNNKELIINETVPNRFSPKSPDKAHLNLHINSLELGDSAVYFCASSLAVANTEAFFGQGTRLTVV.

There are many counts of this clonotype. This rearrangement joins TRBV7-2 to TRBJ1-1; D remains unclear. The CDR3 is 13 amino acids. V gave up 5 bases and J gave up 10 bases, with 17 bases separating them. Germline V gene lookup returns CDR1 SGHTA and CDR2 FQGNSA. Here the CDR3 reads CASSISGPIGAFF. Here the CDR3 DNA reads TGTGCCAGCAGCATAAGCGGACCCATCGGAGCTTTCTTT.

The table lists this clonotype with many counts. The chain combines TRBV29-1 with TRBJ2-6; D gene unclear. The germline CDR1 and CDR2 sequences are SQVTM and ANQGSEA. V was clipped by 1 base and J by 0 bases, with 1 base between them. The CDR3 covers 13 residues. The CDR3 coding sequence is TGCAGCGTTGAAGTCTCTGGGGCCAACGTCCTGACTTTC. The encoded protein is CSVEVSGANVLTF.

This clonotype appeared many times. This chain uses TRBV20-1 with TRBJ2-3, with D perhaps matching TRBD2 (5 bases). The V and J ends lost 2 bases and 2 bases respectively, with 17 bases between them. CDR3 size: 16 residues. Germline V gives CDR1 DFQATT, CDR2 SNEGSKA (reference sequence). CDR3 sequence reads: CSARNPARGNTDTQYF. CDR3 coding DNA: TGCAGTGCTAGAAACCCCGCTCGAGGGAACACAGATACGCAGTATTTT.

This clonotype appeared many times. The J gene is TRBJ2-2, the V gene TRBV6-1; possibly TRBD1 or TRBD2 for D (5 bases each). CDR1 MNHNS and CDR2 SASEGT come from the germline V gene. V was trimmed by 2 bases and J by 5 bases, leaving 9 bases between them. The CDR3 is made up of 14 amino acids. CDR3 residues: CASSELRGTGELFF. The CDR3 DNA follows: TGTGCCAGCAGTGAACTGAGGGGAACCGGGGAGCTGTTTTTT.

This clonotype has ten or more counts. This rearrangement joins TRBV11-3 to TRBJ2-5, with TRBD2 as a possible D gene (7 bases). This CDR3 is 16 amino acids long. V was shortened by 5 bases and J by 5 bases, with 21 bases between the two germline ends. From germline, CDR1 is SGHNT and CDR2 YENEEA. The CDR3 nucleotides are TGTGCCAGCAGCAGAGGGGGGGGCCTCTTAAAGGAGACCCAGTACTTC. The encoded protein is CASSRGGGLLKETQYF.